This is a list of T cell receptor beta chains from one sample in a study of PD-1 blockade in classical Hodgkin lymphoma. Only in-frame clones appear in the TCRdb table, and some are missing; sequencing was by immunoSEQ multiplex PCR. The sample includes over 3,500 clones, approximately 70% of them seen just once. The source material was peripheral blood mononuclear cells (PBMCs), sampled before the fourth cycle of nivolumab. These receptors came from a human donor with classical Hodgkin lymphoma. Each CDR3 is given with its conserved first and last residue. Fields, in order: clone size, V gene, D gene, J gene, CDR3 DNA, CDR3 protein. D genes are given only for firm matches. Rows may omit the clone size; those that give it use once, few, many or a size class.

size: .; V: TRBV7-9; D: .; J: TRBJ1-6; DNA: TGTGCCAGCAGCTTATCAGGGTTATTGGATTCACCCCTCCACTTT; CDR3: CASSLSGLLDSPLHF
size: .; V: TRBV4-3; D: .; J: TRBJ2-3; DNA: TGCGCCAGCAGCCAGGTCGTCACGAAGGGGGTGGAAGATACGCAGTATTTT; CDR3: CASSQVVTKGVEDTQYF
size: .; V: TRBV5-1; D: TRBD1; J: TRBJ2-1; DNA: TGCGCCAGCAGCTTGGGACAGGGTGTCTACAATGAGCAGTTCTTC; CDR3: CASSLGQGVYNEQFF
size: few; V: TRBV5-1; D: .; J: TRBJ2-7; DNA: TGCGCCAGCAGCCAAGCCATAACAGGGATTTTCGAGCAGTACTTC; CDR3: CASSQAITGIFEQYF
size: few; V: TRBV30; D: TRBD1; J: TRBJ1-2; DNA: TGTGCCTGGAGTCGGGACAGCTATGGCTACACCTTC; CDR3: CAWSRDSYGYTF
size: few; V: TRBV6-5; D: .; J: TRBJ2-2; DNA: TGTGCCAGCATCCAAACGAACACCGGGGAGCTGTTTTTT; CDR3: CASIQTNTGELFF
size: .; V: TRBV6-6; D: .; J: TRBJ2-3; DNA: TGTGCCAGCAGTTACTCGTTGCTTGGGGTTTATACGCAGTATTTT; CDR3: CASSYSLLGVYTQYF
size: once; V: TRBV11-1; D: .; J: TRBJ2-1; DNA: TGTGCCAGCAGCTTGGCGGCCTTTCGCACCACCAATGAGCAGTTCTTC; CDR3: CASSLAAFRTTNEQFF
size: .; V: TRBV6-5; D: .; J: TRBJ1-2; DNA: TGTGCCAGCAGAAGACACGGACTCAACTATGGCTACACCTTC; CDR3: CASRRHGLNYGYTF
size: few; V: TRBV4-1; D: .; J: TRBJ2-7; DNA: TGCGCCAGCAGCCAAGATGAAAAGGGGGCGGGAGGAACGTACGAGCAGTACTTC; CDR3: CASSQDEKGAGGTYEQYF
size: once; V: TRBV13; D: TRBD1; J: TRBJ2-1; DNA: TGTGCCAGCAGCTTAGGCGTACGGACAGGAAAGCAGTTCTTC; CDR3: CASSLGVRTGKQFF
size: .; V: TRBV7-2; D: .; J: TRBJ1-5; DNA: TGTGCCAGCAGCTTATATCCAGGATCAAATCAGCCCCAGCATTTT; CDR3: CASSLYPGSNQPQHF
size: .; V: TRBV7-6; D: .; J: TRBJ1-2; DNA: TGTGCCAGCAGCCCGGACAGCTATGGCTACACCTTC; CDR3: CASSPDSYGYTF
size: .; V: TRBV7-6; D: TRBD1; J: TRBJ1-5; DNA: TGTGCCAGCAGCACAGGACAGGGCTCAAATCAGCCCCAGCATTTT; CDR3: CASSTGQGSNQPQHF
size: .; V: TRBV19; D: TRBD1; J: TRBJ1-5; DNA: TGTGCCAGTAGGTCCTGGACAGGGAATAATCAGCCCCAGCATTTT; CDR3: CASRSWTGNNQPQHF
size: .; V: TRBV5-8; D: TRBD1; J: TRBJ1-6; DNA: TGTGCCAGCAGCTTGGAAGATCAGGGGGCATATTCACCCCTCCACTTT; CDR3: CASSLEDQGAYSPLHF
size: .; V: TRBV7-9; D: .; J: TRBJ2-7; DNA: TGTGCCAGCAGCTTAGCGTGGGCAGCTACCTACGAGCAGTACTTC; CDR3: CASSLAWAATYEQYF
size: .; V: TRBV7-6; D: TRBD1; J: TRBJ1-6; DNA: TGTGCCAGCAGCACGGGACAGGGCGGGCATAATTCACCCCTCCACTTT; CDR3: CASSTGQGGHNSPLHF
size: .; V: TRBV6-1; D: .; J: TRBJ2-7; DNA: TGTGCCAGCAGCACGATGGTGGTAAGCTCCTACGAGCAGTACTTC; CDR3: CASSTMVVSSYEQYF
size: once; V: TRBV6-5; D: .; J: TRBJ2-1; DNA: TGTGCCAGCACCGGACCTGGCTCCTACAATGAGCAGTTCTTC; CDR3: CASTGPGSYNEQFF
size: few; V: TRBV18; D: TRBD1; J: TRBJ1-2; DNA: TGTGCCAGCTCACCAGGCGACAGGGTCGGCTACACCTTC; CDR3: CASSPGDRVGYTF
size: .; V: TRBV7-8; D: .; J: TRBJ1-4; DNA: TGTGCCAGCAGCTTAGAAGGCAGGGCTAATGAAAAACTGTTTTTT; CDR3: CASSLEGRANEKLFF
size: few; V: TRBV7-9; D: .; J: TRBJ2-5; DNA: TGTGCCAGCAGCCACATATCGGACCAAGAGACCCAGTACTTC; CDR3: CASSHISDQETQYF
size: .; V: TRBV19; D: TRBD2; J: TRBJ2-2; DNA: TGTGCCAGTAGTATAGGACTAGCGGGACCCCACACCGGGGAGCTGTTTTTT; CDR3: CASSIGLAGPHTGELFF
size: .; V: TRBV19; D: .; J: TRBJ1-1; DNA: TGTGCCAGCCAAGACAGGTTGAACACTGAAGCTTTCTTT; CDR3: CASQDRLNTEAFF
size: few; V: TRBV18; D: TRBD1; J: TRBJ1-2; DNA: TGTGCCAGCTCACAAGGGACAGGGGGCGCTTGGGGCTACACCTTC; CDR3: CASSQGTGGAWGYTF
size: once; V: TRBV5-1; D: .; J: TRBJ1-3; DNA: TGCGCCAGCAGCTTGGCCGGCGGCCCGACCTCTGGAAACACCATATATTTT; CDR3: CASSLAGGPTSGNTIYF
size: .; V: TRBV30; D: .; J: TRBJ1-5; DNA: TGTGCCTGGAGTGTATCGGGGAATCAGCCCCAGCATTTT; CDR3: CAWSVSGNQPQHF
size: .; V: TRBV7-2; D: TRBD2; J: TRBJ2-5; DNA: TGTGCCAGCAGCTCCGCTAGCGGGGGGGCCCCCCGGGAGACCCAGTACTTC; CDR3: CASSSASGGAPRETQYF
size: .; V: TRBV27; D: TRBD1; J: TRBJ1-5; DNA: TGTGCCAGCAGTTTAGGTGAGGGGGCAAGTCAGCCCCAGCATTTT; CDR3: CASSLGEGASQPQHF
size: few; V: TRBV6-1; D: TRBD2; J: TRBJ2-1; DNA: TGTGCCAGCAGTGATCTGGGCGGGAGGGACTTTGAGCAGTTCTTC; CDR3: CASSDLGGRDFEQFF
size: .; V: TRBV30; D: .; J: TRBJ2-3; DNA: TGTGCCTGGAGTGTAGGTGGGCCCTACACAGATACGCAGTATTTT; CDR3: CAWSVGGPYTDTQYF
size: once; V: TRBV6-1; D: .; J: TRBJ2-7; DNA: TGTGCCAGCAGGACGGGCAAGGGGGAGCAGTACTTC; CDR3: CASRTGKGEQYF
size: .; V: TRBV9; D: TRBD1; J: TRBJ2-7; DNA: TGTGCCAGCTCCCCGGGACAGGGCTACGAGCAGTACTTC; CDR3: CASSPGQGYEQYF
size: .; V: TRBV2; D: .; J: TRBJ2-3; DNA: TGTGCCAGCACGACGGGGTACACAGATACGCAGTATTTT; CDR3: CASTTGYTDTQYF
size: .; V: TRBV7-2; D: .; J: TRBJ1-2; DNA: TGTGCCAGCAGCTTACGTCCCTACAGCGTCTATGGCTACACCTTC; CDR3: CASSLRPYSVYGYTF
size: .; V: TRBV28; D: .; J: TRBJ2-5; DNA: TGTGCCAGCAGTTTTGGGTTAGGGGCGGAAGAGACCCAGTACTTC; CDR3: CASSFGLGAEETQYF
size: .; V: TRBV27; D: TRBD2; J: TRBJ2-3; DNA: TGTGCCAGCAGTTTAGGAAGCGGGAGTGGCACAGATACGCAGTATTTT; CDR3: CASSLGSGSGTDTQYF
size: .; V: TRBV11-2; D: .; J: TRBJ2-5; DNA: TGTGCCAGCAGCTTTAGGGATCGAGAGACCCAGTACTTC; CDR3: CASSFRDRETQYF
size: .; V: TRBV7-2; D: TRBD1; J: TRBJ1-5; DNA: TGTGCCAGCAGCTACCTGACAGGGTGGGGAATTGGGCAGCCCCAGCATTTT; CDR3: CASSYLTGWGIGQPQHF
size: .; V: TRBV7-9; D: TRBD1; J: TRBJ1-3; DNA: TGTGCCAGCAGCCTCGGGACAGAGATATCGGGAAACACCATATATTTT; CDR3: CASSLGTEISGNTIYF
size: .; V: TRBV5-1; D: .; J: TRBJ1-2; DNA: TGCGCCAGCAGCCCGGAACCTTCCTATGGCTACACCTTC; CDR3: CASSPEPSYGYTF
size: .; V: TRBV4-3; D: .; J: TRBJ1-2; DNA: TGCGCCAGCAGCCAAGCTCCTAGGTTTCCCATTAACTATGGCTACACCTTC; CDR3: CASSQAPRFPINYGYTF
size: .; V: TRBV27; D: TRBD2; J: TRBJ2-7; DNA: TGTGCCAGCTCAGAACCGGGACTAGCGGTCGAGCAGTACTTC; CDR3: CASSEPGLAVEQYF